The rows below give T cell receptor beta chains drawn from one sample of a study of CD8 T cells in ankylosing spondylitis. Each CDR3 protein is one row after TCRdb ran MiXCR on the 5' RACE reads. Here the sample spans approximately 500,000 distinct CDR3 sequences, over 9.5% being singletons. Sequencing was carried out using blood, either unsorted or a sorted T cell fraction (not recorded which). The receptor source for this set is a male donor with ankylosing spondylitis. Each CDR3 is given with its conserved first and last residue. Fields, in order: clone size, J gene, V gene, D gene, CDR3 DNA, CDR3 protein. A D gene is named only where the DNA matches it firmly. The size entry is marked missing in some rows and otherwise reads once, few, many or a size class.

few | TRBJ2-1 | TRBV12-3/TRBV12-4 | NA | TGTGCCAGCAGTTTAGCCCTGGTCTCCTACAATGAGCAGTTCTTC | CASSLALVSYNEQFF
NA | TRBJ2-1 | TRBV7-7 | NA | TGTGCCAGCAGCTTATATGTCCCCGGCATAACCTACAATGAGCAGTTCTTC | CASSLYVPGITYNEQFF
once | TRBJ2-1 | TRBV3-1 | NA | TGTGCCAGCAGCCATTTATACAATGAGCAGTTCTTC | CASSHLYNEQFF
NA | TRBJ2-3 | TRBV5-4 | TRBD2 | TGTGCCAGCTCTTCCCGGGGACTAGCGGGAGATACGCAGTATTTT | CASSSRGLAGDTQYF
few | TRBJ2-7 | TRBV4-2 | TRBD1 | TGTGCCAGCAGCCTTCTACAGGGACAGGGCTACGAGCAGTACTTC | CASSLLQGQGYEQYF
once | TRBJ1-4 | TRBV5-5 | TRBD1 | TGTGCCAGCAGAGTCCGACAGGGAACTAATGAAAAACTGTTTTTT | CASRVRQGTNEKLFF
NA | TRBJ2-1 | TRBV2 | TRBD2 | TGTGCCAGCGGTCAGCGGGAGTCGAGTAATGAGCAGTTCTTC | CASGQRESSNEQFF
NA | TRBJ2-3 | TRBV7-9 | NA | TGTGCCAGCAGCCTCATGGCAGGGGAAGATACGCAGTATTTT | CASSLMAGEDTQYF
NA | TRBJ1-1 | TRBV29-1 | TRBD1 | TGCAGCGACCGTGGACAGGGCACTGAAGCTTTCTTT | CSDRGQGTEAFF
few | TRBJ2-7 | TRBV11-1 | TRBD1 | TGTGCCAGCACCCAGACAGGGTTGACCTACGAGCAGTACTTC | CASTQTGLTYEQYF
few | TRBJ2-5 | TRBV21-1 | NA | TGTGCCAGCAGCAAAGGTACAGAAGAGACCCAGTACTTC | CASSKGTEETQYF
NA | TRBJ2-2 | TRBV15 | NA | TGTGCCACCAGCAGAGGTGGGGGAGCGAACACCGGGGAGCTGTTTTTT | CATSRGGGANTGELFF
NA | TRBJ2-3 | TRBV5-1 | NA | TGCGCCAGCAGCTGGGATATCGTTGGTACAGATACGCAGTATTTT | CASSWDIVGTDTQYF
few | TRBJ2-4 | TRBV7-8 | TRBD1 | TGTGCCAGCAGCGCCCCGGGACAGGCCAAAAACATTCAGTACTTC | CASSAPGQAKNIQYF
NA | TRBJ1-6 | TRBV5-1 | NA | TGCGCCAGCAGCTTAAGAGGGGGTGATTCACCCCTCCACTTT | CASSLRGGDSPLHF
many | TRBJ2-3 | TRBV27 | TRBD2 | TGTGCCAGCAGTTTACTAGCGGGAGGGCCGGATACGCAGTATTTT | CASSLLAGGPDTQYF
many | TRBJ2-3 | TRBV5-1 | TRBD1 | TGCGCCAGCAGCTTAGACAGGGAGACAGATACGCAGTATTTT | CASSLDRETDTQYF